These 28 T cell receptor beta chains share one sample of origin, sequenced in a study of Graves' ophthalmopathy and Graves' hyperthyroidism. The authors amplified TCR beta CDR3 regions from RNA transcripts. Second-round multiplex PCR came after a first-round RT-PCR that employed HTBI primers. Via MiXCR, TCRdb re-called the multiplex PCR reads, giving one row per CDR3 protein. The data show about 1.2 million distinct CDR3 sequences, around a third seen once. Source material: peripheral blood or thyroid tissue (not recorded which). The receptors were sampled from an adult man with Graves' hyperthyroidism.

This clonotype has a count of ten or more. The chain employs TRBV29-1 and TRBJ2-7, with D tentatively TRBD1 or TRBD2 (5 bases each). Trimming removed 6 bases at V and 4 bases at J, with 13 bases between. From germline, CDR1 is SQVTM and CDR2 ANQGSEA. The CDR3 spans 12 residues. CDR3 loop: CSVREGPYEQYF. CDR3 nucleotide sequence: TGCAGCGTGAGAGAGGGGCCGTACGAGCAGTACTTC.

With respect to this clonotype: At one boundary the junction diverges from the germline segment, which might be a read error. This chain connects TRBV19 to TRBJ2-2; 9 bases map to TRBD2. The CDR3 sequence is 15 residues long. From germline, CDR1 is LNHDA and CDR2 SQIVND (reference sequence). CDR3 DNA: TGTGCCAGTAGTATACTAGCGGGGAACGCCGGGGAGCTGTTTTTT. Protein: CASSILAGNAGELFF. The entire variable domain, with the rest obtained from reference TRBV19 and TRBJ2-2, is as follows: DGGITQSPKYLFRKEGQNVTLSCEQNLNHDAMYWYRQDPGQGLRLIYYSQIVNDFQKGDIAEGYSVSREKKESFPLTVTSAQKNPTAFYLCASSILAGNAGELFFGEGSRLTVL.

This chain connects TRBV7-6 to TRBJ1-1, with D perhaps matching TRBD1 (6 bases). Trimming took 0 bases from V and 0 from J, leaving 11 bases between them. Germline V gives CDR1 SGHVS, CDR2 FNYEAQ. The CDR3 length is 16 residues. The CDR3 sequence is CASSLAGGVMNTEAFF. DNA of the CDR3: TGTGCCAGCAGCTTAGCCGGGGGCGTTATGAACACTGAAGCTTTCTTT.

This clonotype was seen at least ten times. The chain has TRBV19 and TRBJ1-5, with D hard to call. Trimming took off 5 bases at V and 0 bases at J, with 8 bases between the two ends. The CDR3 contains 14 residues. Germline V lookup: CDR1 LNHDA, CDR2 SQIVND (reference sequence). CDR3 coding DNA: TGTGCCAGTAGTGGCCTCTTTAGCAATCAGCCCCAGCATTTT. It encodes CASSGLFSNQPQHF.

The genes are TRBV4-1 and TRBJ2-7, with TRBD2 matching 7 bases. Unmatched junction bases numbered 10, after V lost 0 bases and J lost 2 bases. This CDR3 spans 17 amino acids. The germline V gene encodes CDR1 MGHRA and CDR2 YSYEKL. The CDR3 loop reads CASSQDRGLAETYEQYF. For the CDR3, the DNA is TGCGCCAGCAGCCAAGATCGTGGGCTAGCGGAGACCTACGAGCAGTACTTC.

This clonotype occurred a few times. The rearrangement joins TRBV5-1 to TRBJ2-7; 7 bases match TRBD1. The J segment lost 7 bases and the V segment lost 2 bases, leaving 12 bases of the junction unmatched. This CDR3 contains 15 residues. Germline-derived CDR1 and CDR2 are SGHRS and YFSETQ. The CDR3 bases are TGCGCCAGCAGCTTAACCGGGACAGCCCAAGGGGAGCAGTACTTC. As protein: CASSLTGTAQGEQYF.

This clonotype has more than one count but fewer than ten. The chain couples TRBV29-1 to TRBJ2-7, with a possible D match to TRBD2 (6 bases). The CDR3 is made up of 13 amino acids. Germline assignment: CDR1 SQVTM and CDR2 ANQGSEA. Between the trimmed V and J ends, which lost 2 bases and 5 bases, there was a span of 13 bases. The CDR3 sequence is CSVERRGGNEQYF. In nucleotides, the CDR3 is TGCAGCGTTGAACGGCGGGGCGGGAACGAGCAGTACTTC.

This clonotype was picked up many times. The chain employs TRBV20-1 and TRBJ1-6; unclear D gene. The germline V gene encodes CDR1 DFQATT and CDR2 SNEGSKA (reference sequence). Trimming stripped 1 base from V and 0 bases from J, with 13 bases between. CDR3 length equals 17 residues. CDR3 coding DNA: TGCAGTGCTAGAGGGCCAAGCCTCGGCTCCTATAATTCACCCCTCCACTTT. Translation: CSARGPSLGSYNSPLHF.

Ten or more counts support this clonotype. V is TRBV15 and J is TRBJ1-5; D is undetermined. V lost 5 bases and J lost 0, with 8 bases in between. CDR1 and CDR2 (germline): LNHNV, YYDKDF (reference sequence). This CDR3 spans 14 amino acids. CDR3 coding DNA: TGTGCCACCAGCCAGGATTATAGCAATCAGCCCCAGCATTTT. Protein sequence: CATSQDYSNQPQHF.

This clonotype turned up a few times. This chain uses TRBV20-1 with TRBJ1-4; tentatively, D is TRBD1 (5 bases). V shed 3 bases and J shed 1 base, with 18 bases lying between them. The CDR3 totals 17 residues. Germline V lookup: CDR1 DFQATT, CDR2 SNEGSKA (reference sequence). CDR3 protein: CSASPSKGGETNEKLFF. The CDR3 DNA reads as TGCAGTGCTAGCCCTTCCAAAGGAGGGGAAACTAATGAAAAACTGTTTTTT.

This clonotype has a handful of counts. The CDR3 region has the DNA TGTGCCAGCACCCCGGGACGGTTGAACACTGAAGCTTTCTTT. This sequence encodes CASTPGRLNTEAFF. This sequence joins TRBV7-2 and TRBJ1-1; possibly TRBD1 for D (5 bases). This CDR3 has 14 residues. In germline, CDR1 is SGHTA, CDR2 FQGNSA. Trimming cost V 7 bases and J 0 bases, with 12 bases left between them.

This clonotype was counted many times. The chain uses TRBV2 and TRBJ2-2; D gene uncertain. The V gene lost 8 bases and the J gene lost 3 bases, with 7 bases spanning the gap. This CDR3 has 12 residues. The germline V gene encodes CDR1 SNHLY and CDR2 FYNNEI. CDR3 sequence: CASGVHTGELFF. The CDR3 region has the DNA TGTGCCAGCGGTGTGCACACCGGGGAGCTGTTTTTT.

This clonotype was found many times. This chain joins TRBV29-1 and TRBJ2-7, with D possibly called TRBD1 or TRBD2 (5 bases each). Trimming removed 6 bases from V and 5 bases from J, with 17 bases in between. The CDR3 contains 13 residues. Germline V gene lookup returns CDR1 SQVTM and CDR2 ANQGSEA. CDR3: CSVPGTSPHEQYF. The CDR3 bases are TGCAGCGTGCCGGGGACGAGTCCTCACGAGCAGTACTTC.

Ten or more counts support this clonotype. The chain is built from TRBV29-1 and TRBJ1-1; D gene unclear. Germline lookup yields CDR1 SQVTM and CDR2 ANQGSEA. V lost 4 bases to trimming and J lost 0 bases, with 9 bases between them. This CDR3 region has 13 residues. CDR3 in DNA: TGCAGCGTTGCCGCGGGAATGAACACTGAAGCTTTCTTT. Its translation is CSVAAGMNTEAFF.

This chain uses TRBV20-1 with TRBJ1-4; unclear D gene. The CDR3 loop spans 13 amino acids. Germline V gives CDR1 DFQATT, CDR2 SNEGSKA (reference sequence). The ends were cut back, 5 bases at V and 0 bases at J, with 7 bases in the middle. This chain's CDR3 is CSAPGTTNEKLFF. Written as DNA, the CDR3 is TGCAGTGCTCCTGGGACAACTAATGAAAAACTGTTTTTT.

The chain recombines TRBV2 with TRBJ2-6; no clear D gene. The CDR3 loop spans 13 amino acids. Germline V lookup: CDR1 SNHLY, CDR2 FYNNEI. The V gene lost 8 bases and the J gene lost 1 base, with 6 bases spanning the gap. The CDR3 nucleotides are TGTGCCAGCGAGGTGTCTGGGGCCAACGTCCTGACTTTC. The encoded protein is CASEVSGANVLTF. The full variable domain, completed using reference TRBV2 and TRBJ2-6, is EPEVTQTPSHQVTQMGQEVILRCVPISNHLYFYWYRQILGQKVEFLVSFYNNEISEKSEIFDDQFSVERPDGSNFTLKIRSTKLEDSAMYFCASEVSGANVLTFGAGSRLTVL.

This clonotype was counted ten times or more. This chain joins TRBV9 and TRBJ2-1; D not certain. From germline, CDR1 is SGDLS and CDR2 YYNGEE. The length of the CDR3 is 16 residues. V shed 4 bases and J shed 0 bases, with 14 bases lying between them. The CDR3 loop reads CASSPRLSDSYNEQFF. In nucleotides, the CDR3 is TGTGCCAGCAGCCCACGTTTGTCGGACTCCTACAATGAGCAGTTCTTC. Full variable domain (outside the CDR3, taken from reference TRBV9 and TRBJ2-1): DSGVTQTPKHLITATGQRVTLRCSPRSGDLSVYWYQQSLDQGLQFLIQYYNGEERAKGNILERFSAQQFPDLHSELNLSSLELGDSALYFCASSPRLSDSYNEQFFGPGTRLTVL.

This clonotype was seen at least ten times. V and J are TRBV6-1 and TRBJ1-1; D ambiguous. Trimming took 0 bases from V and 4 from J, leaving 6 bases between them. Germline CDR1 and CDR2: MNHNS and SASEGT. CDR3 length: 13 amino acids. The CDR3 DNA reads TGTGCCAGCAGTGAAGCGCGGGCCACTGAAGCTTTCTTT. This gives the protein CASSEARATEAFF.

Concerning this clonotype: Since the CDR3 does not end with the conserved phenylalanine or tryptophan, this likely comes from a read error. The chain couples TRBV7-2 to TRBJ2-7; 8 nucleotides agree with TRBD2. CDR3 length: 12 residues. V trimming: 3 bases; J trimming: 6 bases; junction bases outside the gene matches: 1. Germline loops: CDR1 SGHTA, CDR2 FQGNSA. Here the CDR3 reads CASSFSGVEQYL. For the CDR3, the DNA is TGTGCCAGCAGCTTTAGCGGGGTCGAGCAGTACCTC.

The sample holds a few counts of this clonotype. The chain employs TRBV9 and TRBJ2-5; 7 bases map to TRBD2. CDR3 length: 15 residues. V lost 4 bases to trimming and J lost 1 base; unmatched junction nucleotides: 7. Germline assignment: CDR1 SGDLS and CDR2 YYNGEE. CDR3 DNA sequence: TGTGCCAGCAGCCCAGCGGGGAACCCCCAAGAGACCCAGTACTTC. It encodes CASSPAGNPQETQYF.

This clonotype has ten or more counts. This rearrangement joins TRBV5-4 to TRBJ1-1; perhaps TRBD1 as D (5 bases). This CDR3 is 13 amino acids long. V was pared by 3 bases and J by 6 bases, with 12 bases between. The germline V gene encodes CDR1 SGHNT and CDR2 YYREEE (reference sequence). CDR3 nucleotide sequence: TGTGCCAGCAGCTATGGCAGGGCTGCTGAAGCTTTCTTT. Residues: CASSYGRAAEAFF.

This clonotype was observed a handful of times. The chain carries TRBV20-1 and TRBJ2-2, with D tentatively TRBD1 or TRBD2 (5 bases each). The V and J ends lost 0 bases and 0 bases respectively, with 11 bases between them. This CDR3 spans 16 amino acids. Germline loops: CDR1 DFQATT, CDR2 SNEGSKA (reference sequence). The CDR3 nucleotides read TGCAGTGCTAGAGATGTGCAGGGACCGAACACCGGGGAGCTGTTTTTT. As protein: CSARDVQGPNTGELFF.

J is TRBJ1-5 and V is TRBV7-2; tentatively, D is TRBD1 (6 bases). V shed 1 base and J shed 11 bases, with 12 bases lying between them. CDR1 and CDR2 (germline): SGHTA, FQGNSA. The CDR3 is 13 residues long. DNA of the CDR3: TGTGCCAGCAGCTTAGACAGGGAATCGGCCCAGCATTTT. The encoded protein is CASSLDRESAQHF.

About this clonotype itself: A much larger clone differs by one base, so this may be a read error. The rearrangement joins TRBV7-2 to TRBJ1-1; 10 bases are shared with TRBD1. V lost 5 bases to trimming and J lost 3 bases; unmatched junction nucleotides: 6. Per the germline V gene, CDR1 is SGHTA and CDR2 is FQGNSA. The CDR3 contains 15 residues. CDR3 coding DNA: TGTGCCAGCAGCAGCCGGACAGGGGGGCACACTGAAGCTTTCTTT. Its protein is CASSSRTGGHTEAFF. The whole variable domain, remainder taken from reference TRBV7-2 and TRBJ1-1, is GAGVSQSPSNKVTEKGKDVELRCDPISGHTALYWYRQSLGQGLEFLIYFQGNSAPDKSGLPSDRFSAERTGGSVSTLTIQRTQQEDSAVYLCASSSRTGGHTEAFFGQGTRLTVV.

This clonotype was counted ten times or more. CDR3 sequence (DNA): TGTGCCAGCAGCTTAGTACAGGGAGCTGGCGAGCAGTACTTC. It yields the protein CASSLVQGAGEQYF. The rearrangement uses TRBV7-3 and TRBJ2-7; possibly TRBD1 for D (6 bases). The CDR3 is made up of 14 amino acids. From germline, CDR1 is SGHTA and CDR2 FQGTGA. V gave up 2 bases and J gave up 6 bases, with 14 bases separating them. The entire variable domain, with the rest obtained from reference TRBV7-3 and TRBJ2-7, is as follows: GAGVSQTPSNKVTEKGKYVELRCDPISGHTALYWYRQSLGQGPEFLIYFQGTGAADDSGLPNDRFFAVRPEGSVSTLKIQRTERGDSAVYLCASSLVQGAGEQYFGPGTRLTVT.

CDR3 protein: CASSLGPDRDFNYGYTF. In DNA form, the CDR3 reads TGCGCCAGCAGCTTGGGCCCGGACAGGGATTTTAACTATGGCTACACCTTC. The chain combines TRBV5-1 with TRBJ1-2; 8 bases agree with TRBD1. The CDR3 covers 17 residues. Germline values: CDR1 SGHRS, CDR2 YFSETQ. V shed 0 bases and J 1 base; nucleotides not matched to a gene: 8.

This clonotype was seen only a few times. CDR3 sequence: CASSQDLQGSSYEQYF. As DNA, the CDR3 is TGTGCCAGCAGCCAAGACCTACAGGGAAGCTCCTACGAGCAGTACTTC. This chain connects TRBV7-2 to TRBJ2-7, with a weak D call TRBD1 (6 bases). CDR1 SGHTA and CDR2 FQGNSA come from the germline V gene. With 5 bases removed from V and 0 bases from J, the gap between germline ends came to 17 bases. The CDR3 runs 16 residues.

The rearrangement joins TRBV12-5 to TRBJ1-2, with 7 bases identical to TRBD1. CDR3 length: 13 amino acids. V trimming: 7 bases; J trimming: 4 bases; junction bases outside the gene matches: 6. Germline CDR1 LGHNT, CDR2 FRNRAP. DNA for the CDR3: TGTGCTAGTGCCGCGGGACAGAGCTATGGCTACACCTTC. As protein: CASAAGQSYGYTF.